This T cell receptor (beta chain) was captured in a study of post-analysis software for immune sequencing data (dated by TCRdb to the mid-2010s). Notes on the research overall: Recorded disease courses included relapsing-remitting, secondary progressive and progressive-relapsing multiple sclerosis, with some patients lacking subtype annotation. The multiple sclerosis patient repertoires were compared with about a dozen previously published healthy control repertoires from donors aged about 6 to 26 years. A subset of samples was prepared in parallel using single-end sample barcoding, then pooled and co-amplified after Illumina adapter ligation. The study at large found these results: When samples were clustered directly using the F measure, samples prepared in the same batch co-clustered strongly, which prompted a batch-effect correction. Patients showed significantly higher frequencies than controls for about 5 TRBV segments, among them TRBV5-6, TRBV5-1 and TRBV20-1. The control group was slightly older than the multiple sclerosis patient group. Normalized Chao1 diversity was significantly lower in multiple sclerosis patients than controls, suggesting substantial peripheral T-cell clonal expansion.

The CDR3, from cysteine to phenylalanine, totals 16 residues. The only DNA kept is the CDR3, 48 bases in frame from the first base. V is pared back by 4 bases and J by 7 bases, with 19 bases lying between the germline termini. Preparation of the library involved PCR. The sample was run on an Illumina HiSeq 2500. To reduce PCR and sequencing biases, unique molecular identifiers were built into the TCR beta cDNA libraries. Every 1 to 10 million input T cells yielded some 500,000 cDNA molecules, meaning each molecule approximated one T cell. The patient libraries were prepared and sequenced with the same protocol used for the earlier healthy control dataset. Samples belonging to the same batch were prepared together, multiplexed and sequenced on a shared HiSeq lane. In the source study's methods: MIGEC handled the raw barcoded reads, throwing out single-read molecular identifier groups before consensus assembly and CDR3 extraction. VDJtools was used for post-analysis of the clonotype tables, and diversity was normalized by down-sampling every dataset to the size of the smallest sample. To correct batch-related cross-sample contamination, repertoire overlap clustering matched CDR3 amino acid sequences but not nucleotide sequences. TCRdb trimmed public reads at Q25 via fastp, called clones via MiXCR and kept in-frame beta chains. Rows matching on CDR3 protein sequence are summarized as one entry with the most common DNA and genes. V and J calls and clone size were set by TCRdb, not the authors. This sample comprises more than 450,000 distinct CDR3 sequences, 34% of them detected only once. The ten largest clonotypes hold around 5.9% of the sample.

This clonotype was counted once. This receptor's antigen is unknown. Per-base qualities were not stored, and no clone one base away is much larger. To demonstrate the VDJtools post-analysis software, TCR beta repertoires were profiled from the peripheral blood of about 14 young patients with multiple sclerosis. Multiple sclerosis patients were children and adolescents aged 6 to 15 years. Recombination joined TRBV12-3 or TRBV12-4 with TRBJ2-2; the D segment could be TRBD1, given 6 matching bases. What was sequenced was blood. This receptor was taken from a girl aged 2-17 years with multiple sclerosis. CDR3 loop: CASSSSGSRGGGELFF. The DNA sequence follows: TGTGCCAGCAGTTCCTCCGGCAGCAGGGGCGGCGGGGAGCTGTTTTTT.